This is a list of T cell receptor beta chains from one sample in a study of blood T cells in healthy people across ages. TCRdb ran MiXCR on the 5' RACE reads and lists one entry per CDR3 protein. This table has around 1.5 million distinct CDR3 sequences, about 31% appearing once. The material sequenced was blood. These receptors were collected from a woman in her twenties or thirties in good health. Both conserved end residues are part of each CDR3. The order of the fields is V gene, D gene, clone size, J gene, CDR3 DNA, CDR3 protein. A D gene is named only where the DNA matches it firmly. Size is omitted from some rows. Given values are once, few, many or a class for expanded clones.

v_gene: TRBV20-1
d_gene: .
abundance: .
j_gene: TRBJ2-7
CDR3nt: TGCAGTGCTACCGGGACTGGTTGGGAGCAGTACTTC
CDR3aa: CSATGTGWEQYF

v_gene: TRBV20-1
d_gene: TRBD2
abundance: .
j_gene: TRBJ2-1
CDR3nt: TGCTCGGGCCCGGGAGGGGCCTTCTACAATGAGCAGTTCTTC
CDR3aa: CSGPGGAFYNEQFF

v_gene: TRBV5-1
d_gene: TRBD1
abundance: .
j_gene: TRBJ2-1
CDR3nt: TGCGCCAGCAGCTTTCGACAGGGGGGATACAATGAGCAGTTCTTC
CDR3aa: CASSFRQGGYNEQFF

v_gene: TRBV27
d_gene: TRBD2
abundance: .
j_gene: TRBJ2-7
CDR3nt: TGTGCCAGCAGTCCAGGTCTAGCGGGAAAACACTCCTACGAGCAGTACTTC
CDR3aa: CASSPGLAGKHSYEQYF

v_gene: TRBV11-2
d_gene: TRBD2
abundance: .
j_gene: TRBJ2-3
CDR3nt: TGTGCCAGCAGCTTTTGGTCGAGCGGGGGGGCAGATACGCAGTATTTT
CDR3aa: CASSFWSSGGADTQYF

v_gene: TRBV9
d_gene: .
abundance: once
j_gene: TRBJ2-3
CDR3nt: TGTGCCAGCAGCGAGGTGGGACTCCCATTAGATACGCAGTATTTT
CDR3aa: CASSEVGLPLDTQYF

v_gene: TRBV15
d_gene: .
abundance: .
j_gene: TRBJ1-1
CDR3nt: TGTGCCACCAGCCAACAGGGACCTGGCCGTCGAGCTTTCTTT
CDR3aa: CATSQQGPGRRAFF

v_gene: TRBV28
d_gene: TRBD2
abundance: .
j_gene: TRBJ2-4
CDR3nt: TGTGCCAGCAGTGCGCTAACTAGCGGAGGGGTGCTAGCCAAAAACATTCAGTACTTC
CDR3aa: CASSALTSGGVLAKNIQYF

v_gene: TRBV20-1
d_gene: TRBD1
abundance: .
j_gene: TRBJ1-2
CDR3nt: TGCAGTGCTAGACTAACTTCCCGGGACAGGGGCCCCTATGGCTACACCTTC
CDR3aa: CSARLTSRDRGPYGYTF

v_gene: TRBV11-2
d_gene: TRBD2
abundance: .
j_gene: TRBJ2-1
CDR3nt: TGTGCCAGCAGCCTCCAGCGGGAGGGCCACAATGAGCAGTTCTTC
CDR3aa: CASSLQREGHNEQFF

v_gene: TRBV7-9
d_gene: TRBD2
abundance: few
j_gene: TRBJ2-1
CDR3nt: TGTGCCAGCAGCCTTTGGGAGGGCCCCAATGAGCAGTTCTTC
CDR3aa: CASSLWEGPNEQFF

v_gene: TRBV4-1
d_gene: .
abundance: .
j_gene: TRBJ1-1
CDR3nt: TGCGCCAGCAGCCAAGTTTGGTCTGAAGCTTTCTTT
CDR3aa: CASSQVWSEAFF

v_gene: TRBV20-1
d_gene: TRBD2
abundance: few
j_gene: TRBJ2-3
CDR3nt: TGCAGTGCTCCTGAACTAGCGGGAGTCGGAGATACGCAGTATTTT
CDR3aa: CSAPELAGVGDTQYF

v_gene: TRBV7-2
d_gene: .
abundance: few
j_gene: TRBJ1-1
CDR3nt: TGTGCCAGCAGCTCCCAGCCGGGCCTAAACACTGAAGCTTTCTTT
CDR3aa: CASSSQPGLNTEAFF

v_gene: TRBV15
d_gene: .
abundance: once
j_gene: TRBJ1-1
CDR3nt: TGTGCCACCAGCAGAGACCTCGGCGGGAACACTGAAGCTTTCTTT
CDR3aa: CATSRDLGGNTEAFF

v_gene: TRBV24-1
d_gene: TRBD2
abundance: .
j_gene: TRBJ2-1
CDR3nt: TGTGCCACCAGTGATTCGGACAGGGGCGGGACCGGGACTAGCGGGAGGGCCTGGCAGTTCTTC
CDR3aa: CATSDSDRGGTGTSGRAWQFF

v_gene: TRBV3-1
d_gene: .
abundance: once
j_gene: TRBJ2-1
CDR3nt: TGTGCCAGCACGGGGATGTCTGCCCTTGGAGCCTACAATGGGCAGTTCTTC
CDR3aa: CASTGMSALGAYNGQFF

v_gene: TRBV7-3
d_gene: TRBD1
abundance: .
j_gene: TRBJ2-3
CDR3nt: TGTGCCAACAGCTTAGGGATAGGGGGCGATACGCAGTATTTT
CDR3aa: CANSLGIGGDTQYF

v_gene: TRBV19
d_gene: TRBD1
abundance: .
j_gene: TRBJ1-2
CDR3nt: TGTGCCAGTAGTACGTACACAGGGGATCGTGGCTACACCTTC
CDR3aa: CASSTYTGDRGYTF

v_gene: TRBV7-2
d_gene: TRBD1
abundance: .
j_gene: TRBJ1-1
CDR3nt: TGTGCCAGCACCCCAAGGAGGGACAGGTTGAACACTGAAGCTTTCTTT
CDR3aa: CASTPRRDRLNTEAFF

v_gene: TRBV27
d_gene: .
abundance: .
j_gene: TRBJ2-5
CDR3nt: TGTGCCAGCAGTCCCAGGACAATCGAGACCCAGTACTTC
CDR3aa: CASSPRTIETQYF

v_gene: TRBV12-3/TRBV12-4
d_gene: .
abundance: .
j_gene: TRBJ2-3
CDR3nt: TGTGCCAGCAGTGCCCGGAACGAAGGGACAGATACGCAGTATTTT
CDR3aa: CASSARNEGTDTQYF

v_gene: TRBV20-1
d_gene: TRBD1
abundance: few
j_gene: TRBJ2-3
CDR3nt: TGCAATGCTAGTGGGCAGGGGGCTTCAGATACGCAGTATTTT
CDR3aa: CNASGQGASDTQYF

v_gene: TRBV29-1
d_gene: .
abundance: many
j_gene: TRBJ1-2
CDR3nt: TGCAGCGTTGATGGGACCTCAGGATATGGCTACACCTTC
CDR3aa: CSVDGTSGYGYTF

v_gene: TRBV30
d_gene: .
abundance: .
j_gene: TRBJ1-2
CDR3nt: TGTGCCTGGAGTGGGTCGTTTGGTGGCTATGGCTACACCTTC
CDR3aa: CAWSGSFGGYGYTF

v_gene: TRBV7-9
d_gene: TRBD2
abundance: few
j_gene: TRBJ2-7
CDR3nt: TGTGCCAGCAGCCGCGGGGCGGGAGTTTCCTACGAGCAGTACTTC
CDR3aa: CASSRGAGVSYEQYF

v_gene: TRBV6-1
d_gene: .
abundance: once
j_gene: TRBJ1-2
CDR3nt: TGTGCCAGCAGTGAAGGTGGGGCCCTTAACTATGGCTACACCTTC
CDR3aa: CASSEGGALNYGYTF

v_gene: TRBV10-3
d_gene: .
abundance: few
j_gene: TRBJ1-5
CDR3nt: TGTGCCATCAGCCGGGACGGCAATCAGCCCCAGCATTTT
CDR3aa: CAISRDGNQPQHF

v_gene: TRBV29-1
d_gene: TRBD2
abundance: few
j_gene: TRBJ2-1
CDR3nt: TGCAGCGTTCGTGGACTAGCGGGGATTAAGAGGGAGCAGTTCTTC
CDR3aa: CSVRGLAGIKREQFF

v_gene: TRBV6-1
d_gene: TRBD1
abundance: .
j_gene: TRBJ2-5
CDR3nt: TGTGCCAGCAGTAGATCATTGGACAGGTCGAAAGAGACCCAGTACTTC
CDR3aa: CASSRSLDRSKETQYF

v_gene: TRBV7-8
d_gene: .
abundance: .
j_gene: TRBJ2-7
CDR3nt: TGTGCCAGCAGCTTAGCGAGGCCGGTAGCCTACGAGCAGTACTTC
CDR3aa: CASSLARPVAYEQYF

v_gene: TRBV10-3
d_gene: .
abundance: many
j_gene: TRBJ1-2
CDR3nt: TGTGCCATCAGTGAGTCTGGAAGCTATGGCTACACCTTC
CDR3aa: CAISESGSYGYTF

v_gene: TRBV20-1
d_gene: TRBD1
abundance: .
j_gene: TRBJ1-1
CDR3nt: TGCAGTGCCCCCGACAGGGGCGGGGTGATCCCTGAAGCTTTCTTT
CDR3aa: CSAPDRGGVIPEAFF

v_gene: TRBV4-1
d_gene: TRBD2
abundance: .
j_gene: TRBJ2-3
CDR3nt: TGCGCCAGCAGCCAAGGAACTAGCGGGAGTCCCACAGATACGCAGTATTTT
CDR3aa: CASSQGTSGSPTDTQYF

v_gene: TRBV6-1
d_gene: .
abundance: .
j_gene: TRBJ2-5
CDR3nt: TGTGCCAGCAGTGAAGAACAGGGAGTGGGGACCCAGTACTTC
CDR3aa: CASSEEQGVGTQYF

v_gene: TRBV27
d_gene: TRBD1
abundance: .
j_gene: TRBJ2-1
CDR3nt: TGTGCCAGCAGTACAGGGGCGTCTTACAATGAGCAGTTCTTC
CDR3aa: CASSTGASYNEQFF

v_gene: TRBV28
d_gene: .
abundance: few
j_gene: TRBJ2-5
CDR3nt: TGTGCCAGCAGTCTACGCAGGGGCTTCCAAGAGACCCAGTACTTC
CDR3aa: CASSLRRGFQETQYF

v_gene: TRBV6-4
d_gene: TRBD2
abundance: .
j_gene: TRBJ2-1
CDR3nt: TGTGCCCGCAGTGGACTAGCGGGAGGTATGAATGAGCAGTTCTTC
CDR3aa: CARSGLAGGMNEQFF

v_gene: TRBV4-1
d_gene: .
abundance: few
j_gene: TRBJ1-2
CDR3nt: TGCGCCAGCAGCCAATCCAGGGACAACTATGGCTACACCTTC
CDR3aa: CASSQSRDNYGYTF

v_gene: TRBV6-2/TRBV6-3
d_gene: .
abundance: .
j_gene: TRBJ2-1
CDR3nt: TGTGCCAGCAGAAGCAGGGGGGCGGATAGGAATGTGCAGTTCTTC
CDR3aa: CASRSRGADRNVQFF

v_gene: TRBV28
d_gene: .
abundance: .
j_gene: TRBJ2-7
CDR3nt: TGTGCCAGCAGCGGGACGCGAGGGTACGAGCAGTACTTC
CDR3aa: CASSGTRGYEQYF

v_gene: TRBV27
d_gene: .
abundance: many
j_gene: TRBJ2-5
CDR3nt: TGTGCCAGCAGTCAGCTGGGGGAACAAGAGACCCAGTACTTC
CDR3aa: CASSQLGEQETQYF

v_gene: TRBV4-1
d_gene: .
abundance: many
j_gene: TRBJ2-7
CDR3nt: TGCGCCAGCAGCCCACGGGGACCAAGCTCCTACGAGCAGTACTTC
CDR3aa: CASSPRGPSSYEQYF

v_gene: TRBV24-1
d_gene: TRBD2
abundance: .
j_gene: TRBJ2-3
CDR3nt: TGTGCCACCAGTGATCCCCCTAGCGGGAGGGGTGATGATACGCAGTATTTT
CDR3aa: CATSDPPSGRGDDTQYF

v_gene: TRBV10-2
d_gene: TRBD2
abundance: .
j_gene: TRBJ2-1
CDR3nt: TGCGCCAGCAGTGCGTTCCGGGACTACCCCCTCTATTTGGAGCAGTTCTTC
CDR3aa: CASSAFRDYPLYLEQFF

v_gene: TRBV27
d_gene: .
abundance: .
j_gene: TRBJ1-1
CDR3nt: TGTGCCAGCAGCAAAAGGGAGCGGACAGTCACTGAAGCTTTCTTT
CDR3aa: CASSKRERTVTEAFF

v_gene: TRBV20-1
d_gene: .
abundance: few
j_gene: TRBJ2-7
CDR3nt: TGCAGTGCAATCCTGGACTCATTCAGCTCCTACGAGCAGTACTTC
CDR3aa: CSAILDSFSSYEQYF

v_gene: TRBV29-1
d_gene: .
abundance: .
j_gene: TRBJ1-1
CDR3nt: TGCAGCGCCTCTTTATGGACTGAAGCTTTCTTT
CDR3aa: CSASLWTEAFF

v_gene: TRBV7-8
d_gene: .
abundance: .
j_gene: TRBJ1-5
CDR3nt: TGTGCCAGCAGCTTAGGGCACAGTAGCAATCAGCCCCAGCATTTT
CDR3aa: CASSLGHSSNQPQHF

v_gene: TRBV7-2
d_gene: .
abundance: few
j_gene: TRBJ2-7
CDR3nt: TGTGCCAGCAGCTTAGCGGGGTACGAGGGGTCCTACTCCTACGAGCAGTACTTC
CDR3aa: CASSLAGYEGSYSYEQYF

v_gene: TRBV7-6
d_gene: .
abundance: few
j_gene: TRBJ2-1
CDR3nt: TGTGCCAGCAGCCCCGGACAGGGAGGGATTGAGCAGTTCTTC
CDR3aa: CASSPGQGGIEQFF

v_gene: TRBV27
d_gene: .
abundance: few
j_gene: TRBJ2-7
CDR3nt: TGTGCCAGCAGTTTATCGTCCGGGACGGTCGCCTACGAGCAGTACTTC
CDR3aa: CASSLSSGTVAYEQYF